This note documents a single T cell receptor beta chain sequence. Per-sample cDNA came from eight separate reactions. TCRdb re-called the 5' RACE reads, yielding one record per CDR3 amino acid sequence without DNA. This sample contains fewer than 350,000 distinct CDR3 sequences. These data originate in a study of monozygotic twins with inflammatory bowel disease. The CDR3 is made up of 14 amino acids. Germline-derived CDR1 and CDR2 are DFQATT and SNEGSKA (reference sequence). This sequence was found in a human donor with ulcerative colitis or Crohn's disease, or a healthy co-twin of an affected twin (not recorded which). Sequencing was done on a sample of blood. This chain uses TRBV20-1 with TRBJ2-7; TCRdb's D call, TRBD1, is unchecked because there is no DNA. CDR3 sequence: CSAYRDSLLRREYF.